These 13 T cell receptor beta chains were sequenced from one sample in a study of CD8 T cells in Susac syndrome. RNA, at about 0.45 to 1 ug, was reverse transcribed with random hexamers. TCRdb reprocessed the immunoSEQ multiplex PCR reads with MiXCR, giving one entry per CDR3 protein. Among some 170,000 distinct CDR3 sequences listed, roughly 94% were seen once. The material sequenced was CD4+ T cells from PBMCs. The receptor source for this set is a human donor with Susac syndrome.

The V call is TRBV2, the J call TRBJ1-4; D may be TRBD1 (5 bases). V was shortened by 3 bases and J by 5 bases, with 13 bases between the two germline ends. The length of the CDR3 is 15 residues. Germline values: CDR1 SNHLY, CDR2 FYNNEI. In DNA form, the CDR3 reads TGTGCCAGCAGTGAGCAGGGTCTAGGGAATGAAAAACTGTTTTTT. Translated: CASSEQGLGNEKLFF.

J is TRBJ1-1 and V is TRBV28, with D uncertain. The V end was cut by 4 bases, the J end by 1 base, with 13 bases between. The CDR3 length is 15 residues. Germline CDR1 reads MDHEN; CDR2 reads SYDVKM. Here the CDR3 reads CASSYGGPQNTEAFF. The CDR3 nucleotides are TGTGCCAGCAGTTATGGAGGGCCCCAGAACACTGAAGCTTTCTTT.

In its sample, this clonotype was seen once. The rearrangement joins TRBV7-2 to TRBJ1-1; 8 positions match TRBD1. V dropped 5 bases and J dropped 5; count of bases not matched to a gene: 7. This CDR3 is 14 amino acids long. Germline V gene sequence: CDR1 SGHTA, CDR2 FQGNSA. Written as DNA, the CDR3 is TGTGCCAGCAGCCAAAGGACAGGGTCGACTGAAGCTTTCTTT. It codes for CASSQRTGSTEAFF.

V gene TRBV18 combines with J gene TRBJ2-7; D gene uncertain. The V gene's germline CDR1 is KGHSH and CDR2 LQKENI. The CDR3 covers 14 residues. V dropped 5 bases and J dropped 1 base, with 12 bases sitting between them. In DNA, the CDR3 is TGTGCCAGCTCAGCACGAGATGGTTCCTACGAGCAGTACTTC. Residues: CASSARDGSYEQYF.

The CDR3 DNA is TGTGCCAGCAGTTACTCGACAGGGGACTATGGCTACACCTTC. It specifies CASSYSTGDYGYTF. V usage is TRBV12-3 or TRBV12-4 and J usage is TRBJ1-2, with TRBD1 identical over 8 bases. The CDR3 contains 14 residues. Losses at the gene ends were 4 bases for V and 3 bases for J; bases not matched to a gene: 4.

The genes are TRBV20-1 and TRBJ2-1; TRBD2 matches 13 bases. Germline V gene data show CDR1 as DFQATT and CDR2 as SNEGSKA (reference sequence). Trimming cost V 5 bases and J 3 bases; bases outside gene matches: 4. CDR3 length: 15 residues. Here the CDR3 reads CSALGLAGLYNEQFF. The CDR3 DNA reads TGCAGTGCTTTGGGACTAGCGGGACTCTACAATGAGCAGTTCTTC.

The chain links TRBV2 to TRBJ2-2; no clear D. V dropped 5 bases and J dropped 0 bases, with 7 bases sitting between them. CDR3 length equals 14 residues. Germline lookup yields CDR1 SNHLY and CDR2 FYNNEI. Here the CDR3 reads CASSPHTNTGELFF. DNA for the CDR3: TGTGCCAGCAGTCCGCACACGAACACCGGGGAGCTGTTTTTT.

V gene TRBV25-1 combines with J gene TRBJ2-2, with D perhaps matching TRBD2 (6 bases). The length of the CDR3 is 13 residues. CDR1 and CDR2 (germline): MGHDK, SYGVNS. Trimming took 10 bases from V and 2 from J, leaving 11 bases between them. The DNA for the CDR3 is TGTGCCATAGCGGACGGCAACACCGGGGAGCTGTTTTTT. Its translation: CAIADGNTGELFF.

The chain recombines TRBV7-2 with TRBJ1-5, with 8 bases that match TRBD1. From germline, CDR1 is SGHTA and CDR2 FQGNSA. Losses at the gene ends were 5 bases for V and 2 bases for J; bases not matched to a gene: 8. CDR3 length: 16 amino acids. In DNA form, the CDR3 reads TGTGCCAGCAGCCGGGACAGGATACGGGGCAATCAGCCCCAGCATTTT. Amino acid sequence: CASSRDRIRGNQPQHF.

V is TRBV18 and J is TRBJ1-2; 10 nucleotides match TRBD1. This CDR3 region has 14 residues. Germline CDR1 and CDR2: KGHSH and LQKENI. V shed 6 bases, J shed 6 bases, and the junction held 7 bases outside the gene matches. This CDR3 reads CASSLGTGDDGYTF. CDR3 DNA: TGTGCCAGCTCGCTTGGGACAGGGGATGATGGCTACACCTTC. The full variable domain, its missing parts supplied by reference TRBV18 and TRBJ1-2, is NAGVMQNPRHLVRRRGQEARLRCSPMKGHSHVYWYRQLPEEGLKFMVYLQKENIIDESGMPKERFSAEFPKEGPSILRIQQVVRGDSAAYFCASSLGTGDDGYTFGSGTRLTVV.

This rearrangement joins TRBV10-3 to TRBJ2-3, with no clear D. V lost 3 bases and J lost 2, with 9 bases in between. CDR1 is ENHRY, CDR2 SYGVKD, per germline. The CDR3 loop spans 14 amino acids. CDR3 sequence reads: CAISDGPDTDTQYF. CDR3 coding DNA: TGTGCCATCAGTGACGGTCCCGACACAGATACGCAGTATTTT.

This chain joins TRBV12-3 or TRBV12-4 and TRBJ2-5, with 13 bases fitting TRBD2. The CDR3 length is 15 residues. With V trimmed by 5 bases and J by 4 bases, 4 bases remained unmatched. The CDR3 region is CASSPGLAGPETQYF. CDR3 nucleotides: TGTGCCAGCAGTCCGGGACTAGCGGGACCAGAGACCCAGTACTTC.

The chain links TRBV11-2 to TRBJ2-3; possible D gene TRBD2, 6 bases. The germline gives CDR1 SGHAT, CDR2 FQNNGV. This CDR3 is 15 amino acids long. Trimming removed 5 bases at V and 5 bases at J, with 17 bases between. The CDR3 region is CASSLGDFAVDTQYF. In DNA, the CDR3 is TGTGCCAGCAGCCTAGGGGACTTCGCGGTAGATACGCAGTATTTT.